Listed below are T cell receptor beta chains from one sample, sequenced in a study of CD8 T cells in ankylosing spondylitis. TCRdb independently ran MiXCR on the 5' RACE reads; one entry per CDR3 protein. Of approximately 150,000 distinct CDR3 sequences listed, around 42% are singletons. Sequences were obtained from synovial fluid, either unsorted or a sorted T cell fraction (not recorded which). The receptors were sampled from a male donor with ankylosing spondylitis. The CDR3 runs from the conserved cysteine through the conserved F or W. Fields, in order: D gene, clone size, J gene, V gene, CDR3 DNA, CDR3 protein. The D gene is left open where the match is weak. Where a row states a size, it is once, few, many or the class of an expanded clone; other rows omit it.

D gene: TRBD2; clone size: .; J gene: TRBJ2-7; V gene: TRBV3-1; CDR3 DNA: TGTGCCAGCACGGGGGGGTACGAGCAGTACTTC; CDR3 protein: CASTGGYEQYF
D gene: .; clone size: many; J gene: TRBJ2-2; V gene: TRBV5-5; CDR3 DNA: TGTGCCAGCAGCCAAGGTCCCACTCCGAACACCGGGGAGCTGTTTTTT; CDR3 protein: CASSQGPTPNTGELFF
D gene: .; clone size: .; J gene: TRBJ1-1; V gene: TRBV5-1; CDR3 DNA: TGCGCCAGCAGCGGACAGCGAGACGCCAACACTGAAGCTTTCTTT; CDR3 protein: CASSGQRDANTEAFF
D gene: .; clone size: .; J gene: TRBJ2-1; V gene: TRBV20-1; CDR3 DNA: TGCAGTGCCCCTGGACGATACCCGTTCGGAGAGCAGTTCTTC; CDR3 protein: CSAPGRYPFGEQFF
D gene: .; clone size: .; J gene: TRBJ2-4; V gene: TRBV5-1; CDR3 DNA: TGCGCCAGCAGCTTGGAGGGAAACATTCAGTACTTC; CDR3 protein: CASSLEGNIQYF
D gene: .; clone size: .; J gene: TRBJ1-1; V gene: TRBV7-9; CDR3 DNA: TGTGCCAGCAGCTTAGGTTACAGGTCCACTGAAGCTTTCTTT; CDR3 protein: CASSLGYRSTEAFF
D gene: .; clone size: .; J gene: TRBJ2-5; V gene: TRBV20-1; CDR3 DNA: TGCAGTGCTAGATGGGTGGACCGCGAAATAGAGACCCAGTACTTC; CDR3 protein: CSARWVDREIETQYF
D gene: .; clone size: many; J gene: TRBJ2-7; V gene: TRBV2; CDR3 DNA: TGTGCCAGCAGTGAAGGAAGGGGAGCCTACGAGCAGTACTTC; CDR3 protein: CASSEGRGAYEQYF
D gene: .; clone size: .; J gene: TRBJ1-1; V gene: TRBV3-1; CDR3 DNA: TGTGCCAGCAGCCAAGACCAGTCGCGGCTGAACACTGAAGCTTTCTTT; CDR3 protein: CASSQDQSRLNTEAFF
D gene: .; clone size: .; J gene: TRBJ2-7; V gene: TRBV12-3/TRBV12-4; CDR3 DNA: TGTGCCAGCACCTCAGTGTACGCAAGCTCCTACGAGCAGTACTTC; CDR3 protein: CASTSVYASSYEQYF
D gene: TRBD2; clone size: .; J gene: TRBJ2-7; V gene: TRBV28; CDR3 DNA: TGTGCCAGCAGTTTACCGATGGTCCAACTAGCGCCATCCTACGAGCAGTACTTC; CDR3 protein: CASSLPMVQLAPSYEQYF
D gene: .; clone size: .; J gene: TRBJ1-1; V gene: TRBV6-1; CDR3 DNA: TGTGCCAGCAGTGAAACGGAGGGCCATGGGAACACTGAAGCTTTCTTT; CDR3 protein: CASSETEGHGNTEAFF
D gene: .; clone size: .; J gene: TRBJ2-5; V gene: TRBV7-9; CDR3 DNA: TGTGCCAGCAGCGGCGCCGTGGAGGAGACCCAGTACTTC; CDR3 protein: CASSGAVEETQYF
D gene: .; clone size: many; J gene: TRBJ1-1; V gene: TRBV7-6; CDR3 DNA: TGTGCCAGCAGCCCCGATGGGACCGAAGCTTTCTTT; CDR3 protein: CASSPDGTEAFF
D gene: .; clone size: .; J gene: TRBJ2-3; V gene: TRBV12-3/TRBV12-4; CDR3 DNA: TGTGCCAGCAATAGAGGGGGGAAAACAGATACGCAGTATTTT; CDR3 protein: CASNRGGKTDTQYF
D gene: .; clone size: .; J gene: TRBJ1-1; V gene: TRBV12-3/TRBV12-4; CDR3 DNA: TGTGCCAGCAGACTACAGGGCGTCTCCACTGAAGCTTTCTTT; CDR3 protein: CASRLQGVSTEAFF
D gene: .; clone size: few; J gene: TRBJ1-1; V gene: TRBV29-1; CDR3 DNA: TGCAGCGTTGAAGGTCAGAACCCGAACACTGAAGCTTTCTTT; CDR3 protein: CSVEGQNPNTEAFF
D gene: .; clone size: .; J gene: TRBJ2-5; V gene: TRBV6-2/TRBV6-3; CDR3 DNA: TGTGCCAGCAGTTACTTGGGACAATCAGAGACCCAGTACTTC; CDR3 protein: CASSYLGQSETQYF
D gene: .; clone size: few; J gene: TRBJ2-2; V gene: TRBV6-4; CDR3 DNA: TGTGCCAGCAGTGAAGCGGAGTCCGGGGAGCTGTTTTTT; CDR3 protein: CASSEAESGELFF
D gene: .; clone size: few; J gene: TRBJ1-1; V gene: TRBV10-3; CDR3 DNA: TGTGCCATCAGTGAAATCAGGATGGAGAACACTGAAGCTTTCTTT; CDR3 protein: CAISEIRMENTEAFF
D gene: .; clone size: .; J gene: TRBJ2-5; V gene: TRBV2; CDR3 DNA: TGTGCCAGCAGCACAGGGTTTCTGGAGACCCAGTACTTC; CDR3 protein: CASSTGFLETQYF
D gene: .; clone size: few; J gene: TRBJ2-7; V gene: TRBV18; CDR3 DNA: TGTGCCAGCTCATCCAGAACGAGGTACGAGCAGTACTTC; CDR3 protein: CASSSRTRYEQYF